Listed here are 13 T cell receptor beta chains from one sample, sequenced in a study of control samples from healthy donors and cancer patients. Some clones are missing from TCRdb's copy, which holds only in-frame ones; the method was immunoSEQ multiplex PCR. The sample lists 63,000 or so clones, 89% occurring once. The specimen sequenced was PBMCs. These receptors all stem from a man between 60 and 75 years old with colorectal cancer.

This chain joins TRBV30 and TRBJ2-3; D possibly matches TRBD1 or TRBD2 (6 bases each). The CDR3 is 12 amino acids. The germline gives CDR1 GTSNPN, CDR2 SVGIG (reference sequence). V was shortened by 5 bases and J by 4 bases, with 10 bases between the two germline ends. The CDR3 sequence is CAWSGGADTQYF. In DNA, the CDR3 is TGTGCCTGGTCCGGGGGCGCAGATACGCAGTATTTT.

The rearrangement uses TRBV6-5 and TRBJ2-1; D is undetermined. This CDR3 spans 12 amino acids. The germline V gene has CDR1 MNHEY and CDR2 SVGAGI. V was cut by 6 bases and J by 7 bases, with 10 bases left in between. The CDR3, as DNA: TGTGCCAGCAGGAAAGGTGGAAATGAGCAGTTCTTC. Amino acid sequence: CASRKGGNEQFF.

J is TRBJ2-7 and V is TRBV4-1, with D possibly being TRBD1 (6 bases). The CDR3 totals 15 residues. V was cut by 4 bases and J by 0 bases, with 13 bases left in between. Germline assignment: CDR1 MGHRA and CDR2 YSYEKL. The CDR3 nucleotides read TGCGCCAGCAGCCTTGCAGGGGAGAGCTCCTACGAGCAGTACTTC. Its protein is CASSLAGESSYEQYF.

This rearrangement joins TRBV5-5 to TRBJ1-5; D unclear. V lost 0 bases, J lost 5 bases, and 9 bases lay in between. The CDR3 extends over 14 amino acids. Germline V gene lookup returns CDR1 SGHKS and CDR2 YYEKEE (reference sequence). CDR3 sequence: CASSLGGVDQPQHF. CDR3 in DNA: TGTGCCAGCAGCTTGGGTGGAGTCGATCAGCCCCAGCATTTT.

This clone has only one observation. The chain has TRBV19 and TRBJ1-2; D not resolved. This CDR3 is built from 13 residues. Trimming removed 3 bases at V and 4 bases at J, with 9 bases between. Germline CDR1 reads LNHDA; CDR2 reads SQIVND (reference sequence). CDR3 sequence: CASSIQRSYGYTF. CDR3 sequence (DNA): TGTGCCAGTAGTATTCAGCGGAGCTATGGCTACACCTTC.

The gene calls are TRBV5-1 and TRBJ2-3; no clear D gene. The CDR3 sequence is 13 residues long. Per germline, CDR1 SGHRS and CDR2 YFSETQ. V gave up 0 bases and J gave up 4 bases, with 6 bases separating them. CDR3 loop: CASSLVFPDTQYF. In nucleotides, the CDR3 is TGCGCCAGCAGCTTGGTGTTCCCAGATACGCAGTATTTT.

This clone has a single count. The V and J genes are TRBV11-2 and TRBJ2-1, with 9 bases matching TRBD1. Per germline, CDR1 SGHAT and CDR2 FQNNGV. The ends lost 3 bases at V and 7 bases at J; junction bases unmatched: 7. This CDR3 region has 15 residues. Written as DNA, the CDR3 is TGTGCCAGCAGCTTTTACAGGGGGCGTCTTAATGAGCAGTTCTTC. It translates to CASSFYRGRLNEQFF.

This chain links TRBV5-4 with TRBJ2-1, with D maybe TRBD2 (6 bases). The ends were cut back, 3 bases at V and 6 bases at J, with 13 bases in the middle. This CDR3 contains 14 residues. Germline CDR1 reads SGHNT; CDR2 reads YYREEE (reference sequence). CDR3 amino acids: CASSYTGTFNEQFF. In nucleotides, the CDR3 is TGTGCCAGCAGCTACACCGGGACTTTCAATGAGCAGTTCTTC.

The chain links TRBV19 to TRBJ2-1; 7 bases agree with TRBD2. CDR1 is LNHDA and CDR2 is SQIVND in the germline V gene (reference sequence). This CDR3 comprises 13 residues. The V gene end was trimmed by 9 bases and the J gene end by 2 bases; junction bases not matched to a gene: 4. CDR3 coding DNA: TGTGCCAGCAGGGAGGGACCCTACAATGAGCAGTTCTTC. Its protein is CASREGPYNEQFF.

The V gene is TRBV5-1, the J gene TRBJ1-1; D is uncertain. From germline, CDR1 is SGHRS and CDR2 YFSETQ. With 5 bases removed from V and 2 bases from J, the gap between germline ends came to 13 bases. The CDR3 runs 14 residues. Here the CDR3 DNA reads TGCGCCAGCAGTTTCTCCATGGAAAACACTGAAGCTTTCTTT. Protein product: CASSFSMENTEAFF. Full variable domain (missing parts from reference TRBV5-1 and TRBJ1-1): KAGVTQTPRYLIKTRGQQVTLSCSPISGHRSVSWYQQTPGQGLQFLFEYFSETQRNKGNFPGRFSGRQFSNSRSEMNVSTLELGDSALYLCASSFSMENTEAFFGQGTRLTVV.

The gene calls are TRBV19 and TRBJ1-3; no reliable D call. V dropped 3 bases and J dropped 4 bases, with 10 bases sitting between them. CDR3 length: 14 residues. The germline gives CDR1 LNHDA, CDR2 SQIVND (reference sequence). As DNA, the CDR3 is TGTGCCAGTAGTATGCCGGGTGCGGGAAACACCATATATTTT. Translation: CASSMPGAGNTIYF. Combining the CDR3 with reference TRBV19 and TRBJ1-3 gives the whole variable domain DGGITQSPKYLFRKEGQNVTLSCEQNLNHDAMYWYRQDPGQGLRLIYYSQIVNDFQKGDIAEGYSVSREKKESFPLTVTSAQKNPTAFYLCASSMPGAGNTIYFGEGSWLTVV.

The chain uses TRBV12-3 or TRBV12-4 and TRBJ1-2; 7 nucleotides line up with TRBD1. The CDR3 is 13 residues long. With V trimmed by 6 bases and J by 4 bases, 5 bases remained unmatched. The CDR3 protein is CASSFTGAYGYTF. The CDR3 DNA sequence: TGTGCCAGCAGCTTTACAGGGGCCTATGGCTACACCTTC.

This chain joins TRBV20-1 and TRBJ2-4; 14 bases are a match to TRBD2. The CDR3 is 19 residues long. CDR1 is DFQATT and CDR2 is SNEGSKA in the germline V gene (reference sequence). With V trimmed by 3 bases and J by 1 base, 11 bases remained unmatched. The CDR3 loop is CSASNRLAGGPGAKNIQYF. The CDR3 nucleotides are TGCAGTGCTAGTAACCGACTAGCGGGGGGGCCGGGGGCCAAAAACATTCAGTACTTC.